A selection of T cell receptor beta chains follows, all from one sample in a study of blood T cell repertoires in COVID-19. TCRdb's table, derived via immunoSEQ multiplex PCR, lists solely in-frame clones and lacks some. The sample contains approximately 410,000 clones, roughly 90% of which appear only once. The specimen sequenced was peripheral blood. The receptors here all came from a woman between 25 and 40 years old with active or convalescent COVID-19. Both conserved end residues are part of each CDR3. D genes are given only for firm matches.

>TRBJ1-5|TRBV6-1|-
CASSEAAGGGNQPQHF
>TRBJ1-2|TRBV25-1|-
CASSPPRSGDYGYTF
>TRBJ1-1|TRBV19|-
CASSTGMVAFF
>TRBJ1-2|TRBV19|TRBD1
CASSNQGALGYTF
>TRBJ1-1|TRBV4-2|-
CASSQEGRVEAFF
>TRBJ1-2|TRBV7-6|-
CASSSSPDGRIYGYTF
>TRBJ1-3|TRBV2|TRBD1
CARTPTGGGNTIYF
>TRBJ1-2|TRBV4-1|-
CASSQVLASNYGYTF
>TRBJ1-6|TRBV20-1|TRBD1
CSASQGTENSPLHF
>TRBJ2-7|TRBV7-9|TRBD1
CASSPGTGDYEQYF
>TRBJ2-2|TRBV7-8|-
CASSLAHRPNTGELFF